Following are 22 T cell receptor beta chains from one sample sequenced in a study of T cell clonality in common variable immunodeficiency. Here immunoSEQ multiplex PCR was the method, and the copy in TCRdb shows in-frame clones only, minus some. Recorded here are some 50,000 clones, none singletons. Sequencing was carried out using peripheral blood mononuclear cells. The receptors shown here come from a person aged 18 to 75 in good health.

This clone was detected ten times or more. The read ends 3 residues early relative to the CDR3; the germline J gene fills the gap. The chain is built from TRBV19 and TRBJ1-4; perhaps TRBD1 as D (6 bases). CDR3 length: 14 amino acids. Trimming cost V 5 bases and J 3 bases, with 10 bases left between them. Germline V CDR1 and CDR2: LNHDA, SQIVND (reference sequence). CDR3 bases read: TGTGCCAGTAGTCCTCAGGGGTCTAATGAAAAA. This gives the protein CASSPQGSNEK. The whole CDR3 region reads CASSPQGSNEKLFF.

Many counts were recorded for this clone. The CDR3 goes on 3 residues after the read ends, and that part is filled in from the germline J gene. This chain connects TRBV7-8 to TRBJ2-5; D might be TRBD1 (6 bases). CDR3 length equals 17 residues. Between the trimmed V and J ends, which lost 1 base and 1 base, there was a span of 16 bases. Germline CDR1 reads SGHVS; CDR2 reads FQNEAQ. CDR3 in amino acids: CASSLVRLGAGQETQYF. Partial CDR3 DNA: TGTGCCAGCAGCTTAGTACGGCTGGGGGCAGGCCAAGAGACC.

This clone was seen only a few times. The read stops 3 residues short of the end of the CDR3; the missing end is completed from the germline J gene. The chain carries TRBV30 and TRBJ2-2; perhaps TRBD2 as D (6 bases). Germline V gene data show CDR1 as GTSNPN and CDR2 as SVGIG (reference sequence). The CDR3 loop spans 13 amino acids. Incomplete CDR3 DNA: TGTGCCGTAGCGGTAGATGTTAATGAAAAG. Its protein is CAVAVDVNEK. The full CDR3 protein reads CAVAVDVNEKLFF.

At least ten counts were recorded for this clone. Sequencing ends 3 residues short of the CDR3 end; the germline J gene provides the rest. This chain joins TRBV4-1 and TRBJ2-7; 7 bases are shared with TRBD2. J lost 3 bases, V lost 5 bases, and 10 bases had no gene match. CDR1 is MGHRA and CDR2 is YSYEKL in the germline V gene. The CDR3 consists of 15 residues. The sequenced part of the CDR3 DNA is TGCGCCAGCAGCGAAACAGCGGGATTGGTCTACGAG. It codes for CASSETAGLVYE. The full CDR3 protein reads CASSETAGLVYEQYF.

This clone was counted ten times or more. The CDR3 end is not reached by the read, which stops 3 residues before it; the germline J gene fills it in. The gene calls are TRBV7-9 and TRBJ1-2; tentatively, D is TRBD1 (6 bases). The germline V gene has CDR1 SEHNR and CDR2 FQNEAQ (reference sequence). V lost 7 bases, J lost 0 bases, and 15 bases lay in between. The CDR3 runs to 15 residues. The part of the CDR3 DNA that was read is TGTGCCAGCATCCCGTGGGGGCCAGCTAACTATGGC. Residues: CASIPWGPANYG. The entire CDR3 is CASIPWGPANYGYTF.

This clone was seen at least ten times. The CDR3: CASSAGGGRSVYTF. The CDR3 bases that were read are TGTGCCAGCAGCGCTGGTGGGGGCCGGTCCGTC. The V and J genes are TRBV7-8 and TRBJ1-2; possible D gene TRBD1, 6 bases. The CDR3 extends 3 residues past the end of the read, so its final part is completed from the germline J gene. Germline V gene sequence: CDR1 SGHVS, CDR2 FQNEAQ. This CDR3 is 14 amino acids long.

This clone was counted a few times. From the germline J gene comes the end of the CDR3, since the read stops 3 residues before it. This chain connects TRBV7-9 to TRBJ1-4; no reliable D call. V was shortened by 3 bases and J by 8 bases, with 10 bases between the two germline ends. Germline CDR1 is SEHNR and CDR2 is FQNEAQ (reference sequence). This CDR3 region has 13 residues. This chain's CDR3 is CASSFSFGEKLFF. The covered CDR3 bases are TGTGCCAGCAGCTTCAGTTTCGGGGAAAAA.

The table lists this clone with many counts. The read ends 3 residues shy of where the CDR3 ends; the end is completed using the germline J gene. The chain couples TRBV20-1 to TRBJ2-5; 9 positions agree with TRBD1. Germline V gene sequence: CDR1 DFQATT, CDR2 SNEGSKA (reference sequence). CDR3 size: 15 residues. V lost 1 base, J lost 5 bases, and 8 bases stayed unmatched. CDR3: CSARVPGQGLETQYF. The CDR3 DNA, read in part, is TGCAGTGCTAGAGTTCCCGGACAGGGGTTGGAGACC.

This clone was seen at least ten times. The CDR3 end is not reached by the read, which stops 3 residues before it; the germline J gene fills it in. The V gene is TRBV5-4, the J gene TRBJ2-5; the D gene is possibly TRBD1 (5 bases). The germline V and J ends were trimmed by 4 bases and 2 bases, with 9 bases remaining between them. Germline CDR1 is SGHNT and CDR2 is YYREEE (reference sequence). The CDR3 spans 13 residues. CDR3 in amino acids: CASSATEQETQYF. The CDR3 bases that were read are TGTGCCAGCAGCGCGACAGAACAAGAGACC.

This clone occurred a few times. The read ends 3 residues early relative to the CDR3; the germline J gene fills the gap. The J gene is TRBJ2-3, the V gene TRBV19; D is possibly TRBD1 (6 bases). This CDR3 is 16 amino acids long. Germline V gene sequence: CDR1 LNHDA, CDR2 SQIVND (reference sequence). CDR3 DNA, as far as it was read: TGTGCCAGTAGTATGGTTTCCGGGACAATAAATCAGCCG. It is translated as CASSMVSGTINQP. The full CDR3 protein is CASSMVSGTINQPQYF.

This clone has more than one count but fewer than ten. A much bigger clone sits one base away, suggesting this may be a read error. The read ends 3 residues early relative to the CDR3; the germline J gene fills the gap. The J gene is TRBJ2-3, the V gene TRBV7-7; tentative D call: TRBD1 (6 bases). Germline CDR1 reads SSHAT; CDR2 reads FNYEAQ (reference sequence). The CDR3 length is 13 residues. This chain's CDR3 is CASSLVDRDAQYF. Incomplete CDR3 DNA: TGTGCTAGCAGCTTGGTGGACAGAGATGCG.

Many counts were recorded for this clone. The read comes to an end 3 residues before the CDR3 does, leaving the germline J gene to fill in the end. The chain joins TRBV7-2 to TRBJ2-1, with 10 positions matching TRBD1. The CDR3 sequence is 15 residues long. Germline trimming cut 5 bases from V and 6 bases from J; bases unmatched to any gene: 7. Per the germline V gene, CDR1 is SGHTA and CDR2 is FQGNSA. Partial CDR3 DNA: TGTGCCAGCAGCAGACAGGGGGCCCCGTTCAATGAG. This gives the protein CASSRQGAPFNE. The CDR3 as a whole reads CASSRQGAPFNEQFF.

This clone occurred many times. The part of the CDR3 DNA that was read is TGTGCCAGTAAACAGGGGAGCACTGAA. As protein: CASKQGSTE. The CDR3 reads in full as CASKQGSTEAFF. The V call is TRBV19, the J call TRBJ1-1; 7 nucleotides line up with TRBD1. The read ends 3 residues early relative to the CDR3; the germline J gene fills the gap. The V and J ends lost 7 bases and 4 bases, in that order; junction bases with no gene match: 3. Germline CDR1 reads LNHDA; CDR2 reads SQIVND (reference sequence). This CDR3 has 12 residues.

This clone was counted many times. The read ends 3 residues early relative to the CDR3; the germline J gene fills the gap. This chain joins TRBV19 and TRBJ2-3; 11 bases are shared with TRBD2. The CDR3 covers 17 residues. V lost 7 bases to trimming and J lost 2 bases; unmatched junction nucleotides: 11. Per the germline V gene, CDR1 is LNHDA and CDR2 is SQIVND (reference sequence). The CDR3 sequence: CASNSPGLADYTDTQYF. CDR3 DNA (partial): TGTGCCAGTAACAGTCCGGGACTAGCGGATTACACAGATACG.

This clone was counted only a few times. The read ends 3 residues shy of where the CDR3 ends; the end is completed using the germline J gene. The genes are TRBV11-3 and TRBJ2-1; 12 nucleotides agree with TRBD2. V lost 1 base, J lost 5 bases, and 0 bases stayed unmatched. Germline assignment: CDR1 SGHNT and CDR2 YENEEA. This CDR3 spans 15 amino acids. This chain's CDR3 is CASSLGTSGDNEQFF. The CDR3 bases that were read are TGTGCCAGCAGCTTAGGGACTAGCGGGGACAATGAG.

The table lists this clone with many counts. The read terminates 3 residues ahead of where the CDR3 ends, so the germline J gene completes it. V usage is TRBV30 and J usage is TRBJ1-2, with D possibly being TRBD1 (6 bases). The CDR3 length is 15 residues. Trimming shortened V by 0 bases and J by 4 bases, and 15 bases separated the two germline ends. Germline loops: CDR1 GTSNPN, CDR2 SVGIG (reference sequence). The CDR3 DNA, read in part, is TGTGCCTGGAGTGTCATACACAGGGCCTCCTATGGC. Its translation: CAWSVIHRASYG. The CDR3, in full, reads CAWSVIHRASYGYTF.

This clone was detected ten times or more. The read halts 3 residues ahead of the CDR3 end, with the missing end drawn from the germline J gene. The chain links TRBV7-8 to TRBJ2-7; no definite D call. With 3 bases removed from V and 1 base from J, the gap between germline ends came to 7 bases. The CDR3 is 13 amino acids. Germline lookup yields CDR1 SGHVS and CDR2 FQNEAQ. CDR3 loop: CASSLEQSYEQYF. Partial CDR3 DNA: TGTGCCAGCAGCTTGGAACAGTCCTACGAG.

Details on this clone: The CDR3 is cut off 3 residues early in the read; its end comes from the germline J gene. The chain links TRBV20-1 to TRBJ2-7, with TRBD2 identical over 7 bases. CDR3 size: 14 residues. Looked up from germline, CDR1 is DFQATT and CDR2 is SNEGSKA (reference sequence). V shed 3 bases and J 0 bases; nucleotides not matched to a gene: 5. The sequenced CDR3 bases are TGCAGTGCTAGTTGGGCTAGCGGCTCCTACGAG. Translation: CSASWASGSYE. The whole CDR3 is CSASWASGSYEQYF.

This clone was seen ten or more times. The read terminates 3 residues ahead of where the CDR3 ends, so the germline J gene completes it. This chain connects TRBV19 to TRBJ2-6; 7 positions agree with TRBD1. Germline CDR1 is LNHDA and CDR2 is SQIVND (reference sequence). The CDR3 is 17 residues long. V lost 6 bases to trimming and J lost 0 bases; unmatched junction nucleotides: 8. The chain's CDR3 is CASSLPGQPSGANVLTF. Partial CDR3 DNA: TGTGCCAGTAGCCTACCGGGACAGCCCTCTGGGGCCAACGTC.

This clone occurred many times. The read ends 3 residues shy of where the CDR3 ends; the end is completed using the germline J gene. V usage is TRBV7-9 and J usage is TRBJ1-2; the D gene is possibly TRBD1 (6 bases). Germline V gene data show CDR1 as SEHNR and CDR2 as FQNEAQ (reference sequence). This CDR3 spans 14 amino acids. Trimming removed 1 base from V and 4 bases from J, with 10 bases in between. The covered CDR3 bases are TGTGCCAGCAGCTTAGACAGGGCCCCCTATGGC. It encodes CASSLDRAPYG. The whole CDR3 sequence is CASSLDRAPYGYTF.

This clone was recorded many times. The CDR3 end lies 3 residues beyond the end of the read and is filled in from the germline J gene. This sequence joins TRBV6-1 and TRBJ2-1; 12 bases are shared with TRBD1. V shed 4 bases and J 8 bases; nucleotides not matched to a gene: 6. In germline, CDR1 is MNHNS, CDR2 SASEGT. There are 15 residues in the CDR3. The CDR3 bases that were read are TGTGCCAGCAGTGGTAGGGACAGGGGGCGAGATGAG. Translating gives CASSGRDRGRDE. The complete CDR3 protein is CASSGRDRGRDEQFF.

This clone was found many times. The sequenced part of the CDR3 DNA is TGTGCCAGCTCACCACTCAGAGCGGGAGGACGCACAGATACG. Translation gives CASSPLRAGGRTDT. The whole CDR3 reads CASSPLRAGGRTDTQYF. The V call is TRBV18, the J call TRBJ2-3; TRBD2 aligns across 9 bases. The read falls 3 residues short of the CDR3 end, and the missing part is taken from the germline J gene. The CDR3 runs 17 residues. The germline V gene has CDR1 KGHSH and CDR2 LQKENI. With 1 base clipped from V and 1 base from J, the junction kept 6 bases outside the gene matches.